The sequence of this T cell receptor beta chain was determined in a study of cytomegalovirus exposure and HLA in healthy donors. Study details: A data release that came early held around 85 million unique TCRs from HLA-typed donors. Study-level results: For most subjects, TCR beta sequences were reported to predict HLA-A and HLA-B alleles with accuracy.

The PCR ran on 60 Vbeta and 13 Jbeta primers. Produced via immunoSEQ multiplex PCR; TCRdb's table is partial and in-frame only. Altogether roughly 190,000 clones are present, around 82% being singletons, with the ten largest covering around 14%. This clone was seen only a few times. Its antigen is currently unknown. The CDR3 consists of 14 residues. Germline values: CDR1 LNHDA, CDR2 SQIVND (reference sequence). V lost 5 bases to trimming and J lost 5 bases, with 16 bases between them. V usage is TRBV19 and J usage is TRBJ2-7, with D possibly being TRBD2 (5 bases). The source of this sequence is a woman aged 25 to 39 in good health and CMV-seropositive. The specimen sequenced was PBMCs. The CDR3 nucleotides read TGTGCCAGTAGTCTTGGCCTTAGCGAGGACGAGCAGTACTTC. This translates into CASSLGLSEDEQYF.